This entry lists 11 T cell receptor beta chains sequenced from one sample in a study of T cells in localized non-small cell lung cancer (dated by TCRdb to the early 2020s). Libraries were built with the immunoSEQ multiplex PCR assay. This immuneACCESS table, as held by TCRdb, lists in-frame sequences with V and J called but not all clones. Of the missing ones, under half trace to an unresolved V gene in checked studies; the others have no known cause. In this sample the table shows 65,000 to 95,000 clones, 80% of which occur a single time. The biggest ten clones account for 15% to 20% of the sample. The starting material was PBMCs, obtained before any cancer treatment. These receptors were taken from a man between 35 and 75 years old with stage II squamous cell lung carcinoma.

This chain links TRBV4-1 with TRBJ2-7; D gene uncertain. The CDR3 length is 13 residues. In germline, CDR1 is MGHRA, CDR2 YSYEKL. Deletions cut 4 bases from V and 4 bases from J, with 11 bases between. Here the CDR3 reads CASSREMTYEQYF. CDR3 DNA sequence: TGCGCCAGCAGCCGAGAGATGACGTACGAGCAGTACTTC.

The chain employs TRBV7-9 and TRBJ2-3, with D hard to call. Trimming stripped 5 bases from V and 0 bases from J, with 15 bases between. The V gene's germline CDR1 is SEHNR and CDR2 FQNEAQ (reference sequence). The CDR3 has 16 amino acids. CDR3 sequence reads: CASSPHLGKSTDTQYF. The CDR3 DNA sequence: TGTGCCAGCAGCCCCCATCTAGGGAAGAGCACAGATACGCAGTATTTT.

The CDR3 DNA reads as TGTGCCAGCAGCTCCTACTCCTTGGGACTAGCGGGAGGAGGAGAGACCCAGTACTTC. Its protein product is CASSSYSLGLAGGGETQYF. The chain couples TRBV7-2 to TRBJ2-5; 15 nucleotides align to TRBD2. This CDR3 is built from 19 residues. Unmatched junction bases numbered 13, after V lost 4 bases and J lost 4 bases. CDR1 and CDR2 from the germline V gene are SGHTA and FQGNSA.

CDR3 region: CASSQKVKRDEQYF. CDR3 coding DNA: TGTGCCAGCAGCCAAAAGGTTAAGAGGGACGAGCAGTACTTC. The rearrangement joins TRBV4-2 to TRBJ2-7; D is perhaps TRBD2 (5 bases). Trimming removed 2 bases from V and 5 bases from J, with 13 bases in between. The germline V gene encodes CDR1 LGHNA and CDR2 YNFKEQ. This CDR3 spans 14 amino acids.

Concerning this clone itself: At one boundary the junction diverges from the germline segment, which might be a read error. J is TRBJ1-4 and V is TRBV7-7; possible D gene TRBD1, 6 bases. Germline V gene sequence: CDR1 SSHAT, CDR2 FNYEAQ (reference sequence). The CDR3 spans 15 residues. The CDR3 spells CASSRSGARGEKLFF. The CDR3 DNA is TGTGCTAGCAGTCGGTCGGGGGCGCGGGGTGAAAAACTGTTTTTT.

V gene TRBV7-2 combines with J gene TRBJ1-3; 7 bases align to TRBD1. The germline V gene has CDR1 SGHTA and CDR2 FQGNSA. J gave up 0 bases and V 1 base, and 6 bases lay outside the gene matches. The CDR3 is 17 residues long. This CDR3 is CASSLVGGQISGNTIYF. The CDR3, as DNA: TGTGCCAGCAGCTTAGTAGGGGGACAGATCTCTGGAAACACCATATATTTT.

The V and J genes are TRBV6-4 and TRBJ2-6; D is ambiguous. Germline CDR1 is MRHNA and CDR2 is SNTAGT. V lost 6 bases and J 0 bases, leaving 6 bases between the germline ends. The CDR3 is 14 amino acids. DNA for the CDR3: TGTGCCAGCAGAAGCGACTCTGGGGCCAACGTCCTGACTTTC. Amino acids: CASRSDSGANVLTF.

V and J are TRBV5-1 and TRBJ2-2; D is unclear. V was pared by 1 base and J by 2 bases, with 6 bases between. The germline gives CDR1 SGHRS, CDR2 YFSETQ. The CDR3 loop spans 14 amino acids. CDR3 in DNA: TGCGCCAGCAGCTTGAAGAGCAACACCGGGGAGCTGTTTTTT. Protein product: CASSLKSNTGELFF.

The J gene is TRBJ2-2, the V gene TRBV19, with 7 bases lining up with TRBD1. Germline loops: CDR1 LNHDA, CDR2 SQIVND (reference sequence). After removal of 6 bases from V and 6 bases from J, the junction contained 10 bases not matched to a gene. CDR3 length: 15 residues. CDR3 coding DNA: TGTGCCAGTAGGCAGCGACAGGGTATGGCCGGGGAGCTGTTTTTT. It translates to CASRQRQGMAGELFF.

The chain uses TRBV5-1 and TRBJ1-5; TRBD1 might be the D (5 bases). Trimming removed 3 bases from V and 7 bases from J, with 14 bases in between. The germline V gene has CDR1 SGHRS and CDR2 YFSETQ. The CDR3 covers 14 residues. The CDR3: CASSSGQSEQPQHF. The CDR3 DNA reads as TGCGCCAGCAGCTCCGGACAATCCGAGCAGCCCCAGCATTTT.

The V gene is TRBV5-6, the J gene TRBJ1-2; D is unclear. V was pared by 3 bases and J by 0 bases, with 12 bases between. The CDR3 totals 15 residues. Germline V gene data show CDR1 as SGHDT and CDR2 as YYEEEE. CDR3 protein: CASSYYAASNYGYTF. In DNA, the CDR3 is TGTGCCAGCAGCTATTATGCAGCCTCTAACTATGGCTACACCTTC.